This entry lists 17 T cell receptor beta chains sequenced from one sample in a study of shared clonotypes between healthy human individuals. The method was immunoSEQ multiplex PCR; TCRdb's version includes in-frame clones alone and lacks a portion of them. The sample has fewer than 600,000 clones; 75% to 85% are singletons. Sequencing used PBMCs. All receptors derive from a woman in her forties in good health. Some clones in this sample may be carry-over from other donors' samples.

V usage is TRBV5-4 and J usage is TRBJ2-2; 10 bases match TRBD2. The germline V gene has CDR1 SGHNT and CDR2 YYREEE (reference sequence). The trim removed 4 bases at V and 4 bases at J, leaving 4 bases unmatched. The CDR3 loop spans 15 amino acids. CDR3 coding DNA: TGTGCCAGCAGCCCGGGACTAGCGCTCACCGGGGAGCTGTTTTTT. It is translated as CASSPGLALTGELFF.

The chain joins TRBV2 to TRBJ2-1, with a weak D call TRBD1 (6 bases). The CDR3 has 15 residues. The germline V gene has CDR1 SNHLY and CDR2 FYNNEI. V was trimmed by 7 bases and J by 4 bases, leaving 17 bases between them. The CDR3 protein is CASTPRRQGYNEQFF. CDR3 nucleotides: TGTGCCAGCACCCCTCGGCGGCAGGGGTACAATGAGCAGTTCTTC.

The DNA of the CDR3 is TGTGCCAGCAGCTTAGGGGGGACGATTCGTTATTCACCCCTCCACTTT. This encodes CASSLGGTIRYSPLHF. This chain connects TRBV7-2 to TRBJ1-6; tentatively, D is TRBD1 (5 bases). V shed 1 base and J shed 8 bases, with 15 bases lying between them. The CDR3 is 16 residues long. Germline V gives CDR1 SGHTA, CDR2 FQGNSA.

This rearrangement joins TRBV11-2 to TRBJ1-5, with TRBD1 identical over 8 bases. V was clipped by 4 bases and J by 5 bases; unmatched bases: 1. The CDR3 is made up of 13 amino acids. CDR1 and CDR2 from the germline V gene are SGHAT and FQNNGV. The CDR3 reads CASSSGGYQPQHF. DNA of the CDR3: TGTGCCAGCAGCTCAGGGGGCTATCAGCCCCAGCATTTT.

With regard to this clone: Other DNA variants within this sample encode the same CDR3. This chain links TRBV29-1 with TRBJ1-1; possibly TRBD1 for D (5 bases). V lost 3 bases and J 5 bases, leaving 10 bases between the germline ends. The CDR3 extends over 12 amino acids. Looked up from germline, CDR1 is SQVTM and CDR2 is ANQGSEA. The chain's CDR3 is CSVDGGGTEAFF. CDR3 DNA: TGCAGCGTTGATGGGGGTGGTACTGAAGCTTTCTTT.

In this sample, this clone turned up once. The V gene is TRBV5-4, the J gene TRBJ1-3; unclear D gene. The germline V gene has CDR1 SGHNT and CDR2 YYREEE (reference sequence). The V end was cut by 4 bases, the J end by 0 bases, with 11 bases between. This CDR3 is built from 15 residues. DNA of the CDR3: TGTGCCAGCAGCACCCCACAGAGCTCTGGAAACACCATATATTTT. Translated: CASSTPQSSGNTIYF. Drawing the rest from reference TRBV5-4 and TRBJ1-3, the complete variable domain is ETGVTQSPTHLIKTRGQQVTLRCSSQSGHNTVSWYQQALGQGPQFIFQYYREEENGRGNFPPRFSGLQFPNYSSELNVNALELDDSALYLCASSTPQSSGNTIYFGEGSWLTVV.

The rearrangement joins TRBV7-9 to TRBJ2-1, with 8 bases lining up with TRBD2. The CDR3 has 13 amino acids. V trimming: 5 bases; J trimming: 4 bases; junction bases outside the gene matches: 1. Germline CDR1 is SEHNR and CDR2 is FQNEAQ (reference sequence). The chain's CDR3 is CASSQREYNEQFF. The CDR3 nucleotides are TGTGCCAGCAGCCAGCGGGAGTACAATGAGCAGTTCTTC.

This clone was picked up many times. The chain couples TRBV7-3 to TRBJ2-1; TRBD2 aligns across 10 bases. CDR1 is SGHTA, CDR2 FQGTGA, per germline. CDR3 length: 17 amino acids. The V gene end was trimmed by 2 bases and the J gene end by 6 bases; junction bases not matched to a gene: 10. CDR3 DNA: TGTGCCAGCAGCTTACTCCCAGCGGGAGGGCTTATCAATGAGCAGTTCTTC. It encodes CASSLLPAGGLINEQFF.

CDR3 loop: CASSVADRGIGMTYNEQFF. In nucleotides, the CDR3 is TGTGCCAGCAGCGTAGCGGACAGGGGGATCGGTATGACGTACAATGAGCAGTTCTTC. The rearrangement links TRBV9 to TRBJ2-1, with 10 nucleotides matching TRBD1. CDR1 and CDR2 from the germline V gene are SGDLS and YYNGEE. The CDR3 is 19 amino acids. V lost 0 bases to trimming and J lost 4 bases; unmatched junction nucleotides: 13.

The chain combines TRBV27 with TRBJ2-7; 7 positions match TRBD2. Germline CDR1 MNHEY, CDR2 SMNVEV (reference sequence). The CDR3 consists of 14 residues. The V segment lost 10 bases and the J segment 0 bases; nucleotides outside the gene matches: 9. The CDR3 loop reads CATWGGENSYEQYF. The DNA of the CDR3 is TGTGCCACCTGGGGGGGGGAAAACTCCTACGAGCAGTACTTC.

The V call is TRBV28, the J call TRBJ2-7; TRBD2 is a possible D gene (6 bases). CDR1 and CDR2 (germline): MDHEN, SYDVKM. The V end was cut by 3 bases, the J end by 4 bases, with 28 bases between. The CDR3 extends over 19 amino acids. In DNA, the CDR3 is TGTGCCAGCAGTTTCTACCCGTTTGGACTATCTGGGAGGACGTACGAGCAGTACTTC. It is translated as CASSFYPFGLSGRTYEQYF.

This clone was seen more than once but under ten times. This likely reflects a read error, since a far larger clone is one base away. Additional DNA sequences in this sample encode the identical CDR3. The chain couples TRBV19 to TRBJ1-3; D possibly corresponds to TRBD1 (5 bases). There are 14 residues in the CDR3. Per the germline V gene, CDR1 is LNHDA and CDR2 is SQIVND (reference sequence). V lost 7 bases and J lost 4, with 14 bases in between. This CDR3 reads CASKPGTGGNTIYF. The DNA of the CDR3 is TGTGCCAGTAAACCGGGGACGGGCGGAAACACCATATATTTT.

V and J are TRBV2 and TRBJ1-2; 9 bases are a match to TRBD1. Germline lookup yields CDR1 SNHLY and CDR2 FYNNEI. The V segment lost 7 bases and the J segment 2 bases; nucleotides outside the gene matches: 2. The CDR3 is 13 amino acids. CDR3 nucleotide sequence: TGTGCCAGCACCGGACAGGGGAACTATGGCTACACCTTC. Translation gives CASTGQGNYGYTF.

The rearrangement links TRBV30 to TRBJ1-2; D remains ambiguous. Trimming removed 4 bases at V and 6 bases at J, with 0 bases between. The germline CDR1 and CDR2 sequences are GTSNPN and SVGIG (reference sequence). The CDR3 extends over 8 amino acids. CDR3 coding DNA: TGTGCCTGGAATGGCTACACCTTC. It specifies CAWNGYTF.

The genes are TRBV2 and TRBJ2-7; tentatively, D is TRBD1 (6 bases). This CDR3 region has 14 residues. Trimming removed 4 bases at V and 0 bases at J, with 10 bases between. CDR1 and CDR2 from the germline V gene are SNHLY and FYNNEI. The CDR3 nucleotides read TGTGCCAGCAGTGGGCGACAGGCCTCCTACGAGCAGTACTTC. Protein product: CASSGRQASYEQYF.

The chain uses TRBV4-2 and TRBJ2-1, with a weak D call TRBD1 (5 bases). Germline CDR1 is LGHNA and CDR2 is YNFKEQ. V was cut by 0 bases and J by 6 bases, with 9 bases left in between. This CDR3 has 14 residues. The CDR3 bases are TGTGCCAGCAGCCAAGATAGCACAGGCAATGAGCAGTTCTTC. Translation gives CASSQDSTGNEQFF.

The V and J genes are TRBV5-1 and TRBJ2-4; TRBD1 matches 8 bases. The CDR3 loop spans 17 amino acids. Germline values: CDR1 SGHRS, CDR2 YFSETQ. V dropped 0 bases and J dropped 8; count of bases not matched to a gene: 13. As DNA, the CDR3 is TGCGCCAGCAGCTTGGGAGGACAGGGCACTGGTTCTGACATTCAGTACTTC. Its protein is CASSLGGQGTGSDIQYF.